A few counts support the clone carrying this TCR beta chain. Its antigen is still unknown. The sample comes from a study of blood T cells in healthy people across ages. Study overall: When template switching was applied, about one barcoded beta molecule was captured per two T cells.

A second PCR of roughly 7 to 11 cycles used a sample-barcoded 5' primer and a J-beta primer mix. TCRdb analysed the 5' RACE reads with MiXCR anew, one entry per CDR3 protein. The sample consists of roughly 1.6 million distinct CDR3 sequences, about 35% of them appearing once. The CDR3 is 13 residues long. V lost 6 bases, J lost 6 bases, and 5 bases stayed unmatched. The V gene's germline CDR1 is MNHEY and CDR2 SMNVEV (reference sequence). Each sample yielded at least 5.5 micrograms of PBMC total RNA. General observations from the study: Greater diversity and more naive CD4+ cells were seen in long-lived donors than in aged donors.

The chain is built from TRBV27 and TRBJ1-5; 7 bases map to TRBD1. The specimen was blood. The sequence was obtained from a woman under 40 in good health. CDR3 amino acids: CASRAGGGQPQHF. CDR3 sequence (DNA): TGTGCCAGCAGGGCAGGGGGAGGTCAGCCCCAGCATTTT.